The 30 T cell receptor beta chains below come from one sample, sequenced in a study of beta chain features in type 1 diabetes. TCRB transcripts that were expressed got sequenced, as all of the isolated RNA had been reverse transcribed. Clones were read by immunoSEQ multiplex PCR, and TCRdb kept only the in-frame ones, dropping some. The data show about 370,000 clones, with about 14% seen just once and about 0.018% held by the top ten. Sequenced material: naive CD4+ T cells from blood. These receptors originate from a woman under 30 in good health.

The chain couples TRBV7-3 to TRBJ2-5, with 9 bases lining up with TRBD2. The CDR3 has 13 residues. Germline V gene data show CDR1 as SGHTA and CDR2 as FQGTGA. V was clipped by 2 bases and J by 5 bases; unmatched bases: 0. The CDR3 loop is CASSLGTSETQYF. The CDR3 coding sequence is TGTGCCAGCAGCTTAGGGACTAGCGAGACCCAGTACTTC.

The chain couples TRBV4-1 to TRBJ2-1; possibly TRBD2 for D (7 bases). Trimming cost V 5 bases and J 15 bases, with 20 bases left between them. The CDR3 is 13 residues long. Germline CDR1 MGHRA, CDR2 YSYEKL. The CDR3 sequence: CASSGGYPGGRFF. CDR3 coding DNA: TGCGCCAGCAGCGGTGGATATCCCGGGGGGCGGTTCTTC.

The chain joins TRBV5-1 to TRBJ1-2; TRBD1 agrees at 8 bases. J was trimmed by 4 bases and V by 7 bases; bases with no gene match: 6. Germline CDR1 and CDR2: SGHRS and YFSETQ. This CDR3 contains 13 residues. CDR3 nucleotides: TGCGCCAGCGATGGACAGGGCCTCTATGGCTACACCTTC. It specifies CASDGQGLYGYTF.

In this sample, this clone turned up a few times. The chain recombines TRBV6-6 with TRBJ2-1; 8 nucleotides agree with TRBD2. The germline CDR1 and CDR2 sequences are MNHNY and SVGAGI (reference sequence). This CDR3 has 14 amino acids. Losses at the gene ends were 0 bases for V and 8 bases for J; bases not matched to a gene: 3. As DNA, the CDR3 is TGTGCCAGCAGTTACTCGTTGGGACTAGATGAGCAGTTCTTC. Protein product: CASSYSLGLDEQFF.

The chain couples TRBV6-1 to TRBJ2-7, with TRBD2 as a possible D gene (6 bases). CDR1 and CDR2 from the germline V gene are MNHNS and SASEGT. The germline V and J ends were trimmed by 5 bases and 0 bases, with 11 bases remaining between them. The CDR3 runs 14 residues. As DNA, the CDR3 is TGTGCCAGCAGTATAGCGGAGAGCTCCTACGAGCAGTACTTC. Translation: CASSIAESSYEQYF.

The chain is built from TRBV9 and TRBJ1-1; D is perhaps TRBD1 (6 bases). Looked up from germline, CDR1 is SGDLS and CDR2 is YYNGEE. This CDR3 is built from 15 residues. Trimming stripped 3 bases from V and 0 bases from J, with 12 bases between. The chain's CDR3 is CASSADSQVNTEAFF. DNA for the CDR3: TGTGCCAGCAGCGCGGACAGCCAGGTGAACACTGAAGCTTTCTTT.

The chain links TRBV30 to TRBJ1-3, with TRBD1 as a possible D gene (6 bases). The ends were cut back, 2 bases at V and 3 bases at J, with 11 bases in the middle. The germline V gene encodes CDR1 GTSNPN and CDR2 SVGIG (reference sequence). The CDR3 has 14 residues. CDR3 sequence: CAWSSGGNGNTIYF. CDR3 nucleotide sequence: TGTGCCTGGAGTTCGGGGGGCAATGGAAACACCATATATTTT.

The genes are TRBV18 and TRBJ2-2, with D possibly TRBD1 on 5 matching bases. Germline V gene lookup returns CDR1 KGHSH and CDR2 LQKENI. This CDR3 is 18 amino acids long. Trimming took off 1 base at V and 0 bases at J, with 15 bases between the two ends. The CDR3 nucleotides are TGTGCCAGCTCACCACTTCTCTCGTCGACAGCGAACACCGGGGAGCTGTTTTTT. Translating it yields CASSPLLSSTANTGELFF.

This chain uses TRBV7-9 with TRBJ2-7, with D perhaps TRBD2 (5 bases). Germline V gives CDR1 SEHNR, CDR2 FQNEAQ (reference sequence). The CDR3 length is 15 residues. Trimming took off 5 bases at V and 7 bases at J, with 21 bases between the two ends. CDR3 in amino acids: CASSPTGMALGEQYF. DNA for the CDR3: TGTGCCAGCAGCCCAACCGGGATGGCCCTGGGGGAGCAGTACTTC.

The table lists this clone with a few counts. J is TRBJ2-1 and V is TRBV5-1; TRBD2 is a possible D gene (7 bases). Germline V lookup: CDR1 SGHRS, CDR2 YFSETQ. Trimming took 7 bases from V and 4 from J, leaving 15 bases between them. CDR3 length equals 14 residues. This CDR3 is CASVEGGGYNEQFF. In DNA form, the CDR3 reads TGCGCCAGCGTTGAGGGAGGGGGGTACAATGAGCAGTTCTTC.

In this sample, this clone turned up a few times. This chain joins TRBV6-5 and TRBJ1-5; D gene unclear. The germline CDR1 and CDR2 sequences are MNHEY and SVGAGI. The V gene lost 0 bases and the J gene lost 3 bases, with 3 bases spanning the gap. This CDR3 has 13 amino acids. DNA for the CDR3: TGTGCCAGCAGTTACTCTTACAATCAGCCCCAGCATTTT. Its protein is CASSYSYNQPQHF.

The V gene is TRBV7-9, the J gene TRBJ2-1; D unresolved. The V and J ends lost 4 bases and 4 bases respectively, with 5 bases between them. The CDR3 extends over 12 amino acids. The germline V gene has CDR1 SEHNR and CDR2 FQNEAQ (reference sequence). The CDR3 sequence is CASSYTYNEQFF. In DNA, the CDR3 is TGTGCCAGCAGCTACACATACAATGAGCAGTTCTTC.

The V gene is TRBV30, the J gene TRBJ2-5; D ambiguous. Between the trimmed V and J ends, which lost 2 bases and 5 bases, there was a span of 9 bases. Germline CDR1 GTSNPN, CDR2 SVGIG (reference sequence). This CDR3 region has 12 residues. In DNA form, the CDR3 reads TGTGCCTGGAGTACGGGTATCGAGACCCAGTACTTC. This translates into CAWSTGIETQYF.

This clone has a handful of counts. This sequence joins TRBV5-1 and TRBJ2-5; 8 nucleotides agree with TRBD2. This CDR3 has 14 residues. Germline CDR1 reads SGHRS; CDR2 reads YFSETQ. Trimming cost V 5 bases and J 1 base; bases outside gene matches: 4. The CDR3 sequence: CASSGGRTQETQYF. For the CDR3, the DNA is TGCGCCAGCAGTGGCGGGAGGACCCAAGAGACCCAGTACTTC.

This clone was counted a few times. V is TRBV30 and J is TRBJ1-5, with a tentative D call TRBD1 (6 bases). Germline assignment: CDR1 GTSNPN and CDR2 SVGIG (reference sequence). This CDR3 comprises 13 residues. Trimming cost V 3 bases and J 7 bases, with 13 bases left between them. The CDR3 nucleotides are TGTGCCTGGAGCCCACAGGGAGGGCAGCCCCAGCATTTT. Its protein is CAWSPQGGQPQHF.

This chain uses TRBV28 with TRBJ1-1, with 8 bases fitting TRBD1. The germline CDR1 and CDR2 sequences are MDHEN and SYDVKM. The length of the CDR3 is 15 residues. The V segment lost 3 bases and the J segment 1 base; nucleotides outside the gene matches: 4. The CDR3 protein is CASSLGTGTNTEAFF. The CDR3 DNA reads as TGTGCCAGCAGTTTGGGGACAGGAACGAACACTGAAGCTTTCTTT.

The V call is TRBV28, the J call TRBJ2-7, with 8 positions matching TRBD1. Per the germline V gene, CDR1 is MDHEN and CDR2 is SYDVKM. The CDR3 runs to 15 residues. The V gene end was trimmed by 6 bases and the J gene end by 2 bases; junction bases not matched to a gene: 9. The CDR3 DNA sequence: TGTGCCAGCAGGTCTCCGGGACAGGTCCCCTACGAGCAGTACTTC. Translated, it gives CASRSPGQVPYEQYF.

CDR3 sequence reads: CASSFLSRLYDTNTEAFF. CDR3 DNA: TGCGCCAGCAGCTTCTTATCGCGTCTCTACGATACGAACACTGAAGCTTTCTTT. This chain joins TRBV5-1 and TRBJ1-1; D not certain. This CDR3 is 18 amino acids long. Germline V CDR1 and CDR2: SGHRS, YFSETQ. V was pared by 2 bases and J by 1 base, with 21 bases between.

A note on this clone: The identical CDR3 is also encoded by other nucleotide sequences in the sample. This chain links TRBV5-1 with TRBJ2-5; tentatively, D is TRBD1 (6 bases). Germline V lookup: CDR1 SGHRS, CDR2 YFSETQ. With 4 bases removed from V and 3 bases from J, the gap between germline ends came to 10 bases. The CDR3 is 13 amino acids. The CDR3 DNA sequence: TGCGCCAGCAGCCTTTCAGGGGAAGAGACCCAGTACTTC. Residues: CASSLSGEETQYF.

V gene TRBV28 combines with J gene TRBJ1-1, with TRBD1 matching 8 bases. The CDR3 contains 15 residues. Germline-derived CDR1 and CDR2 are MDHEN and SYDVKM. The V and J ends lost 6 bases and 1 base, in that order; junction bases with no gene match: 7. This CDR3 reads CASRHTGTGNTEAFF. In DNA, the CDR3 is TGTGCCAGCAGACACACAGGGACAGGGAACACTGAAGCTTTCTTT. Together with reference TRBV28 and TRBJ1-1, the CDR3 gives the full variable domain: DVKVTQSSRYLVKRTGEKVFLECVQDMDHENMFWYRQDPGLGLRLIYFSYDVKMKEKGDIPEGYSVSREKKERFSLILESASTNQTSMYLCASRHTGTGNTEAFFGQGTRLTVV.

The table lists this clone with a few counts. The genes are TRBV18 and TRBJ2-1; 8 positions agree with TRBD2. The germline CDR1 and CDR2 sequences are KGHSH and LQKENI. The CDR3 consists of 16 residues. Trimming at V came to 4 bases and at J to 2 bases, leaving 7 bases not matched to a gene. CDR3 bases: TGTGCCAGCTCACTTACTAGCGGTCTGCCCTACAATGAGCAGTTCTTC. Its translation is CASSLTSGLPYNEQFF.

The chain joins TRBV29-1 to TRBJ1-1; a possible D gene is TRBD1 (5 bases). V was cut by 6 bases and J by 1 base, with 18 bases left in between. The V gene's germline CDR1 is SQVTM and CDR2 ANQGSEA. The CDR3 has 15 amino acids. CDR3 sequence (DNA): TGCAGCGTCTACCGACAGTCACCGTCGAACACTGAAGCTTTCTTT. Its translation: CSVYRQSPSNTEAFF.

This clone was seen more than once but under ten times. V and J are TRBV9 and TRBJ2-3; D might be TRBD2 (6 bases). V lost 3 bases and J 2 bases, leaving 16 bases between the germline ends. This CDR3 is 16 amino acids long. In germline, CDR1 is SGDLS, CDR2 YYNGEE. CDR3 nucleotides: TGTGCCAGCAGCGCCCGGGAGAACAGAGTCACAGATACGCAGTATTTT. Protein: CASSARENRVTDTQYF. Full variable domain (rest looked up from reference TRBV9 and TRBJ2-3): DSGVTQTPKHLITATGQRVTLRCSPRSGDLSVYWYQQSLDQGLQFLIQYYNGEERAKGNILERFSAQQFPDLHSELNLSSLELGDSALYFCASSARENRVTDTQYFGPGTRLTVL.

CDR3 sequence: CAWSVVGVNTGELFF. The CDR3 region has the DNA TGTGCCTGGAGTGTTGTCGGGGTAAACACCGGGGAGCTGTTTTTT. The chain carries TRBV30 and TRBJ2-2; D might be TRBD2 (5 bases). The CDR3 is made up of 15 amino acids. The V end was cut by 0 bases, the J end by 2 bases, with 10 bases between. Germline CDR1 is GTSNPN and CDR2 is SVGIG (reference sequence).

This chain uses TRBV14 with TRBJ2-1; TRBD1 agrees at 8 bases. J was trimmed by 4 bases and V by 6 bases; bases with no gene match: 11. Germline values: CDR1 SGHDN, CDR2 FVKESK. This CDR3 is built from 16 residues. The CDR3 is CASSPRGQGTYNEQFF. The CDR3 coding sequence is TGTGCCAGCAGTCCCCGAGGACAGGGTACATACAATGAGCAGTTCTTC.

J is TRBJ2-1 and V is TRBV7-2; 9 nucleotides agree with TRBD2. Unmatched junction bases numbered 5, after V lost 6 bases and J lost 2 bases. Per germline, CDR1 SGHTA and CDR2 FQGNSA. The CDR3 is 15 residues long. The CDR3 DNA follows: TGTGCCAGCAGTCGGACTAGCGCCACCTACAATGAGCAGTTCTTC. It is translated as CASSRTSATYNEQFF.

The CDR3 loop is CSGRGGLNEKLFF. As DNA, the CDR3 is TGCAGCGGTCGCGGGGGGCTAAATGAAAAACTGTTTTTT. V gene TRBV29-1 combines with J gene TRBJ1-4, with D tentatively TRBD1 (6 bases). The germline V and J ends were trimmed by 7 bases and 5 bases, with 14 bases remaining between them. The CDR3 sequence is 13 residues long. The germline V gene encodes CDR1 SQVTM and CDR2 ANQGSEA.

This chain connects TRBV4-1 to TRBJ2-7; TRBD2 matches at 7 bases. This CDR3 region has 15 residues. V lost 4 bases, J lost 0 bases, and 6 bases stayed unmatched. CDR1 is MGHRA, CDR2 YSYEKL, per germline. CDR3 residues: CASSRASGSSYEQYF. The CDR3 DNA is TGCGCCAGCAGCCGGGCTAGCGGCAGCTCCTACGAGCAGTACTTC.

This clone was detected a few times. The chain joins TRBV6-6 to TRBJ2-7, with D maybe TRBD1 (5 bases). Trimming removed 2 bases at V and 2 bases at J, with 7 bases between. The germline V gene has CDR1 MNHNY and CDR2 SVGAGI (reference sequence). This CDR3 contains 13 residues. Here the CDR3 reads CASSYRGAYEQYF. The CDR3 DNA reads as TGTGCCAGCAGTTACAGGGGCGCCTACGAGCAGTACTTC.

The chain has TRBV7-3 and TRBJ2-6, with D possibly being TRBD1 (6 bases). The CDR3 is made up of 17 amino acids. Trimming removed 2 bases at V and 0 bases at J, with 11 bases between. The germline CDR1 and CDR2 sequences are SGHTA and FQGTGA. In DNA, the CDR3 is TGTGCCAGCAGCTTATGGACAGACAGCTCTGGGGCCAACGTCCTGACTTTC. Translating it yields CASSLWTDSSGANVLTF.